The 20 T cell receptor beta chains below all came from one sample that was sequenced in a study of blood T cell repertoires in COVID-19. Produced via immunoSEQ multiplex PCR; TCRdb's table is partial and in-frame only. The sample records about 220,000 clones, 82% being singletons. Sequenced input: PBMCs or T cells enriched from blood (not recorded which). The receptors were gathered from a woman aged 60-70 years who had recovered from COVID-19.

V and J are TRBV5-8 and TRBJ2-7, with D possibly matching TRBD2 (6 bases). Trimming cost V 6 bases and J 2 bases, with 18 bases left between them. The germline V gene encodes CDR1 SGHTS and CDR2 YDEGEE. The CDR3 contains 15 residues. The CDR3 bases are TGTGCCAGCAACCCTAGGAGTAGCGGCGCCTACGAGCAGTACTTC. Amino acid sequence: CASNPRSSGAYEQYF.

The genes are TRBV6-1 and TRBJ1-2; D is ambiguous. V was pared by 1 base and J by 8 bases, with 17 bases between. This CDR3 has 15 amino acids. Germline loops: CDR1 MNHNS, CDR2 SASEGT. CDR3 in DNA: TGTGCCAGCAGTGAAGTGTCCACCGAGGTGAGAGGCTACACCTTC. Translation gives CASSEVSTEVRGYTF.

The chain joins TRBV19 to TRBJ2-2; the match to TRBD2 covers 9 bases. Per germline, CDR1 LNHDA and CDR2 SQIVND (reference sequence). The CDR3 totals 16 residues. The trim removed 7 bases at V and 5 bases at J, leaving 11 bases unmatched. CDR3 protein: CASMWVAGAGTGELFF. The CDR3 bases are TGTGCCAGTATGTGGGTAGCGGGAGCTGGAACCGGGGAGCTGTTTTTT.

V usage is TRBV7-9 and J usage is TRBJ2-3; the match to TRBD2 covers 12 bases. The CDR3 sequence is 17 residues long. Unmatched junction bases numbered 5, after V lost 1 base and J lost 3 bases. Per the germline V gene, CDR1 is SEHNR and CDR2 is FQNEAQ (reference sequence). The CDR3 nucleotides are TGTGCCAGCAGCTTAGGGACTAGCGGGGACAGGACAGATACGCAGTATTTT. It codes for CASSLGTSGDRTDTQYF.

J is TRBJ2-7 and V is TRBV6-6, with 8 bases fitting TRBD1. CDR3 size: 14 residues. Germline V gene sequence: CDR1 MNHNY, CDR2 SVGAGI (reference sequence). Germline trimming cut 6 bases from V and 1 base from J; bases unmatched to any gene: 5. The CDR3, as DNA: TGTGCCAGCAGATACGGACAGGGATCCTACGAGCAGTACTTC. Its protein product is CASRYGQGSYEQYF.

This clone was detected only a few times. CDR3 sequence (DNA): TGTGCCAGCTCATCCGGGACAGGCTACGAGCAGTACTTC. Translating it yields CASSSGTGYEQYF. This sequence joins TRBV18 and TRBJ2-7; the match to TRBD1 covers 8 bases. Per germline, CDR1 KGHSH and CDR2 LQKENI. The trim removed 5 bases at V and 3 bases at J, leaving 3 bases unmatched. This CDR3 is 13 amino acids long.

The gene calls are TRBV15 and TRBJ2-5; 8 nucleotides align to TRBD2. Trimming cost V 2 bases and J 5 bases; bases outside gene matches: 7. CDR1 and CDR2 (germline): LNHNV, YYDKDF (reference sequence). CDR3 length: 15 amino acids. In nucleotides, the CDR3 is TGTGCCACCAGCAGATCCTCCGGGGGGGGTGAGACCCAGTACTTC. It translates to CATSRSSGGGETQYF.

This clone was seen once. This chain links TRBV5-1 with TRBJ2-1; weak D call: TRBD2 (6 bases). CDR1 is SGHRS, CDR2 YFSETQ, per germline. The CDR3 totals 15 residues. With 0 bases removed from V and 3 bases from J, the gap between germline ends came to 10 bases. In DNA, the CDR3 is TGCGCCAGCAGCTTGGCCGGGACTGTCTACAATGAGCAGTTCTTC. Protein: CASSLAGTVYNEQFF.

The rearrangement uses TRBV25-1 and TRBJ2-5; a possible D gene is TRBD1 (6 bases). This CDR3 has 18 amino acids. V lost 1 base and J 3 bases, leaving 21 bases between the germline ends. Germline lookup yields CDR1 MGHDK and CDR2 SYGVNS. The chain's CDR3 is CASSECKRQRGLEETQYF. The CDR3 nucleotides are TGTGCCAGCAGTGAATGTAAGAGGCAGAGGGGGTTAGAAGAGACCCAGTACTTC.

The chain couples TRBV11-3 to TRBJ1-1, with 8 bases lining up with TRBD1. The V and J ends lost 5 bases and 2 bases, in that order; junction bases with no gene match: 10. The CDR3 spans 16 residues. The germline V gene has CDR1 SGHNT and CDR2 YENEEA. In nucleotides, the CDR3 is TGTGCCAGCAGCCCCGGCGGAGGACAGGGTAACACTGAAGCTTTCTTT. Encoded protein: CASSPGGGQGNTEAFF.

V gene TRBV3-1 (or the pseudogene TRBV3-2) combines with J gene TRBJ2-5; the D gene is possibly TRBD1 (5 bases). Germline values: CDR1 LGHDT, CDR2 YNNKEL (reference sequence). V gave up 3 bases and J gave up 1 base, with 12 bases separating them. This CDR3 is 15 amino acids long. The CDR3: CASSHKKGLQETQYF. CDR3 in DNA: TGTGCCAGCAGCCACAAGAAGGGGCTCCAAGAGACCCAGTACTTC.

The genes are TRBV29-1 and TRBJ2-2; 8 nucleotides align to TRBD2. Germline values: CDR1 SQVTM, CDR2 ANQGSEA. With V trimmed by 7 bases and J by 7 bases, 14 bases remained unmatched. The CDR3 has 15 amino acids. The CDR3 coding sequence is TGCAGCGCTTCGGGGGAGCGGGGGCTGGGCGGGGAGCTGTTTTTT. Protein: CSASGERGLGGELFF.

This chain links TRBV13 with TRBJ2-3; 8 bases align to TRBD1. V lost 0 bases and J lost 6; bases outside the gene matches: 2. CDR1 and CDR2 from the germline V gene are PRHDT and FYEKMQ (reference sequence). This CDR3 contains 14 residues. The chain's CDR3 is CASSLGDRGDTQYF. CDR3 DNA: TGTGCCAGCAGCTTAGGAGACAGGGGTGATACGCAGTATTTT.

This clone occurred a few times. The rearrangement joins TRBV27 to TRBJ1-5; D possibly corresponds to TRBD1 (5 bases). Per the germline V gene, CDR1 is MNHEY and CDR2 is SMNVEV (reference sequence). This CDR3 comprises 13 residues. With 6 bases removed from V and 6 bases from J, the gap between germline ends came to 12 bases. The CDR3 nucleotides read TGTGCCAGCAGCTTTCAGGGTTTTCAGCCCCAGCATTTT. This encodes CASSFQGFQPQHF.

This clone was detected only once. V usage is TRBV7-9 and J usage is TRBJ1-6; 7 nucleotides line up with TRBD1. The CDR3 runs to 15 residues. Looked up from germline, CDR1 is SEHNR and CDR2 is FQNEAQ (reference sequence). The junction had 8 bases not matched to a gene; V was cut back by 1 base and J by 11 bases. The CDR3 region is CASSLVQGVIAPLHF. CDR3 sequence (DNA): TGTGCCAGCAGCTTAGTGCAGGGGGTTATCGCACCCCTCCACTTT.

The V call is TRBV5-1, the J call TRBJ2-1; 7 bases line up with TRBD1. Germline CDR1 SGHRS, CDR2 YFSETQ. J was trimmed by 2 bases and V by 6 bases; bases with no gene match: 11. This CDR3 contains 16 residues. The CDR3 here is CASKMYGQATYNEQFF. The CDR3 region has the DNA TGCGCCAGCAAGATGTATGGACAGGCTACCTACAATGAGCAGTTCTTC.

V usage is TRBV5-1 and J usage is TRBJ2-7, with D unresolved. Trimming cost V 0 bases and J 6 bases, with 16 bases left between them. This CDR3 has 15 residues. Germline-derived CDR1 and CDR2 are SGHRS and YFSETQ. The CDR3 spells CASSLAASLSIEQYF. The CDR3 DNA reads TGCGCCAGCAGCTTGGCGGCTAGTCTCTCGATCGAGCAGTACTTC.

By its share, this clone is medium-sized (0.01 to 0.1%). The chain uses TRBV24-1 and TRBJ2-2, with TRBD1 as a possible D gene (6 bases). The CDR3 consists of 18 residues. Germline lookup yields CDR1 KGHDR and CDR2 SFDVKD. With 0 bases removed from V and 2 bases from J, the gap between germline ends came to 15 bases. In DNA, the CDR3 is TGTGCCACCAGTGATTTGCCCCGGGACAATCGAAACACCGGGGAGCTGTTTTTT. Translating gives CATSDLPRDNRNTGELFF.

The chain couples TRBV6-4 to TRBJ2-7, with a possible D match to TRBD1 (5 bases). CDR3 length: 16 residues. Trimming removed 2 bases at V and 0 bases at J, with 14 bases between. Germline V gives CDR1 MRHNA, CDR2 SNTAGT. CDR3 DNA sequence: TGTGCCAGCAGTGACCAACCATCGACAGCCTCCTACGAGCAGTACTTC. This sequence encodes CASSDQPSTASYEQYF.

This chain links TRBV6-6 with TRBJ2-7; 9 bases agree with TRBD1. Germline V gene sequence: CDR1 MNHNY, CDR2 SVGAGI (reference sequence). This CDR3 is 15 amino acids long. J gave up 3 bases and V 6 bases, and 9 bases lay outside the gene matches. CDR3 nucleotide sequence: TGTGCCAGCAGGGACCGGGACAGGGCCCTCTACGAGCAGTACTTC. Its protein product is CASRDRDRALYEQYF.